Here is one T cell receptor beta chain with its context. The antigen is undetermined. This sample was included in a study of cytomegalovirus exposure and HLA in healthy donors. Overall study context: In an early release, HLA-typed donors contributed some 80 million unique TCR sequences.

Regarding the study as a whole: As a later analysis revealed, most CMV-associated TCR beta chains appeared HLA-restricted.

The CDR3 length is 17 residues. V dropped 4 bases and J dropped 2; count of bases not matched to a gene: 7. The germline CDR1 and CDR2 sequences are MDHEN and SYDVKM. PCR employed 60 Vbeta and 13 Jbeta primers. Data came from immunoSEQ multiplex PCR; TCRdb stores just in-frame clones and leaves some out. The table records some 160,000 clones, roughly 80% of them present only once. The TCR originated in a woman younger than 45 in good health and CMV-seronegative. The rearrangement links TRBV28 to TRBJ1-5; the match to TRBD1 covers 11 bases. The specimen sequenced was PBMCs. This CDR3 is CASSYGQGARGNQPQHF. CDR3 nucleotides: TGTGCCAGCAGTTACGGACAGGGGGCTAGGGGCAATCAGCCCCAGCATTTT. Filled out from reference TRBV28 and TRBJ1-5, the complete variable domain reads DVKVTQSSRYLVKRTGEKVFLECVQDMDHENMFWYRQDPGLGLRLIYFSYDVKMKEKGDIPEGYSVSREKKERFSLILESASTNQTSMYLCASSYGQGARGNQPQHFGDGTRLSIL.